The 30 T cell receptor beta chains below all came from one sample that was sequenced in a study of T cell responses to AZD1222 COVID-19 vaccine (dated by TCRdb to 2020 to 2022). The time point label corresponds to: baseline before first vaccination. The library relied on the immunoSEQ multiplex PCR assay. The clones in this table, taken by TCRdb from immuneACCESS, are in-frame only. Not every clone is retained; where verified, under half of the shortfall comes from an unresolved V gene, and the cause of the rest is unknown. For this sample there are 150,000 to 180,000 clones; roughly nine tenths appear just once. The ten largest clones capture 3.1% of the sample. The sample in question was peripheral blood, obtained on day 0 of AZD1222 vaccination. All receptors come from an adult in good health.

The rearrangement links TRBV5-6 to TRBJ1-1; TRBD1 is a possible D gene (6 bases). Trimming removed 7 bases at V and 0 bases at J, with 10 bases between. Per germline, CDR1 SGHDT and CDR2 YYEEEE. The CDR3 spans 13 residues. The CDR3 DNA reads as TGTGCCAGCCATAGGGACATGAACACTGAAGCTTTCTTT. Protein product: CASHRDMNTEAFF.

The chain is built from TRBV6-5 and TRBJ1-4; D is possibly TRBD1 (5 bases). This CDR3 has 15 amino acids. V lost 7 bases and J 0 bases, leaving 12 bases between the germline ends. Per the germline V gene, CDR1 is MNHEY and CDR2 is SVGAGI. The CDR3 bases are TGTGCCAGCACCATGACAGCCACAACTAATGAAAAACTGTTTTTT. This gives the protein CASTMTATTNEKLFF.

The chain has TRBV14 and TRBJ2-3; D unclear. The length of the CDR3 is 12 residues. CDR1 and CDR2 from the germline V gene are SGHDN and FVKESK. V gave up 0 bases and J gave up 7 bases, with 5 bases separating them. The CDR3 DNA sequence: TGTGCCAGCAGCCAAGATCGGAATACGCAGTATTTT. Translation gives CASSQDRNTQYF.

The chain carries TRBV11-2 and TRBJ1-2; 7 positions agree with TRBD1. The CDR3 covers 14 residues. Germline assignment: CDR1 SGHAT and CDR2 FQNNGV. Unmatched junction bases numbered 7, after V lost 2 bases and J lost 7 bases. CDR3 DNA: TGTGCCAGCAGCTTACTACAGGGGAGGGGTGGCTACACCTTC. It specifies CASSLLQGRGGYTF.

The rearrangement links TRBV11-2 to TRBJ2-7; D call uncertain. This CDR3 comprises 11 residues. In germline, CDR1 is SGHAT, CDR2 FQNNGV. The V end lost 1 base, the J end lost 8 bases, and 6 bases lay between the germline ends. CDR3 residues: CASSLVHQQYF. The CDR3 DNA follows: TGTGCCAGCAGCTTAGTGCACCAGCAGTACTTC.

This chain links TRBV7-8 with TRBJ1-1; D is possibly TRBD1 (6 bases). CDR3 size: 15 residues. The germline V gene encodes CDR1 SGHVS and CDR2 FQNEAQ. V was shortened by 3 bases and J by 1 base, with 12 bases between the two germline ends. For the CDR3, the DNA is TGTGCCAGCAGCTTCGGGGGGGCCTCGAACACTGAAGCTTTCTTT. The encoded protein is CASSFGGASNTEAFF.

The rearrangement uses TRBV19 and TRBJ2-7; 8 bases are a match to TRBD1. CDR1 LNHDA and CDR2 SQIVND come from the germline V gene (reference sequence). V shed 4 bases, J shed 3 bases, and the junction held 2 bases outside the gene matches. This CDR3 has 13 amino acids. The CDR3 sequence is CASSRTGGYEQYF. CDR3 nucleotides: TGTGCCAGTAGTAGAACAGGGGGCTACGAGCAGTACTTC. The full variable domain, rest sourced from reference TRBV19 and TRBJ2-7, is DGGITQSPKYLFRKEGQNVTLSCEQNLNHDAMYWYRQDPGQGLRLIYYSQIVNDFQKGDIAEGYSVSREKKESFPLTVTSAQKNPTAFYLCASSRTGGYEQYFGPGTRLTVT.

J is TRBJ2-4 and V is TRBV11-2, with unresolved D. This CDR3 comprises 11 residues. CDR1 is SGHAT, CDR2 FQNNGV, per germline. The V and J ends lost 8 bases and 6 bases respectively, with 8 bases between them. The CDR3 region is CASGWGNIQYF. The CDR3 DNA sequence: TGTGCCAGCGGCTGGGGAAACATTCAGTACTTC.

This chain uses TRBV6-2 or TRBV6-3 with TRBJ1-2, with D possibly TRBD1 on 5 matching bases. V dropped 6 bases and J dropped 4 bases, with 9 bases sitting between them. Germline CDR1 MNHEY, CDR2 SVGEGT. This CDR3 comprises 12 residues. In DNA, the CDR3 is TGTGCCAGCAGCGAAGGGGCCTATGGCTACACCTTC. This translates into CASSEGAYGYTF.

With respect to this clone: The junction departs from the called germline gene at one end, perhaps through a read error. The J gene is TRBJ2-2, the V gene TRBV7-7; the D gene is possibly TRBD1 (5 bases). The CDR3 has 13 amino acids. CDR1 SSHAT and CDR2 FNYEAQ come from the germline V gene (reference sequence). The CDR3 coding sequence is TGTGCTAGCAGCGCACAGGAAACCGGGGAGCTGTTTTTT. Residues: CASSAQETGELFF.

The chain couples TRBV14 to TRBJ2-1; TRBD1 matches at 8 bases. V gave up 6 bases and J gave up 8 bases; unmatched junction bases: 3. Looked up from germline, CDR1 is SGHDN and CDR2 is FVKESK. This CDR3 spans 12 amino acids. In DNA, the CDR3 is TGTGCCAGCAGTGCAGGGGGCCATGAGCAGTTCTTC. Its translation: CASSAGGHEQFF.

As DNA, the CDR3 is TGTGCCAGCAGTCGACCGGGACAGGGGATTTATGGCTACACCTTC. Translated: CASSRPGQGIYGYTF. The genes are TRBV6-5 and TRBJ1-2; 10 bases align to TRBD1. The CDR3 totals 15 residues. Germline loops: CDR1 MNHEY, CDR2 SVGAGI. Trimming took 5 bases from V and 5 from J; bases not matched to a gene: 8.

This clone has only one observation. The chain employs TRBV9 and TRBJ1-5, with D uncertain. This CDR3 is 15 amino acids long. Trimming took off 0 bases at V and 0 bases at J, with 7 bases between the two ends. The V gene's germline CDR1 is SGDLS and CDR2 YYNGEE. CDR3 in DNA: TGTGCCAGCAGCGTAGACCAGTATAGCAATCAGCCCCAGCATTTT. It yields the protein CASSVDQYSNQPQHF.

The V and J genes are TRBV6-5 and TRBJ1-2, with 7 bases aligning to TRBD1. The CDR3 covers 13 residues. Trimming took 7 bases from V and 2 from J; bases not matched to a gene: 4. Per germline, CDR1 MNHEY and CDR2 SVGAGI. The CDR3 region has the DNA TGTGCCAGCAACCTACAGGGGAACTATGGCTACACCTTC. Translating gives CASNLQGNYGYTF.

The chain couples TRBV3-1 (or the pseudogene TRBV3-2) to TRBJ1-3; no reliable D call. CDR3 length: 15 amino acids. V shed 4 bases and J shed 2 bases, with 12 bases lying between them. CDR1 is LGHDT and CDR2 is YNNKEL in the germline V gene (reference sequence). CDR3 sequence (DNA): TGTGCCAGCAGCCCCCCCGTTGGAACTGGAAACACCATATATTTT. Protein product: CASSPPVGTGNTIYF.

The J gene is TRBJ2-7, the V gene TRBV12-3 or TRBV12-4, with 7 nucleotides matching TRBD1. The CDR3 length is 13 residues. The junction had 6 bases not matched to a gene; V was cut back by 7 bases and J by 3 bases. The CDR3 DNA sequence: TGTGCCAGCACTCTAGGGGACAGCTACGAGCAGTACTTC. This codes for CASTLGDSYEQYF.

The V and J genes are TRBV7-9 and TRBJ1-1, with D possibly being TRBD1 (5 bases). The CDR3 is 14 residues long. V gave up 5 bases and J gave up 4 bases, with 14 bases separating them. Germline CDR1 is SEHNR and CDR2 is FQNEAQ (reference sequence). The CDR3: CASSRYGGITEAFF. The DNA of the CDR3 is TGTGCCAGCAGCCGTTACGGGGGTATCACTGAAGCTTTCTTT.

The chain recombines TRBV2 with TRBJ1-1; D gene ambiguous. The CDR3 sequence is 11 residues long. The germline gives CDR1 SNHLY, CDR2 FYNNEI. V gave up 6 bases and J gave up 11 bases, with 13 bases separating them. The CDR3 DNA reads as TGTGCCAGCAGGTCGGAGATGTGGGCTTTCTTT. The encoded protein is CASRSEMWAFF. The whole variable domain, remainder taken from reference TRBV2 and TRBJ1-1, is EPEVTQTPSHQVTQMGQEVILRCVPISNHLYFYWYRQILGQKVEFLVSFYNNEISEKSEIFDDQFSVERPDGSNFTLKIRSTKLEDSAMYFCASRSEMWAFFGQGTRLTVV.

The V call is TRBV11-2, the J call TRBJ2-2; 12 bases align to TRBD2. Trimming took 5 bases from V and 5 from J; bases not matched to a gene: 9. CDR1 SGHAT and CDR2 FQNNGV come from the germline V gene. This CDR3 has 17 amino acids. The CDR3 sequence: CASSPSVLAGGTGELFF. CDR3 nucleotide sequence: TGTGCCAGCAGCCCGAGTGTCCTAGCGGGGGGGACCGGGGAGCTGTTTTTT.

The rearrangement uses TRBV19 and TRBJ2-2; D is uncertain. Trimming pared 1 base from V and 6 bases from J, leaving 12 bases between. CDR3 length: 15 amino acids. Germline loops: CDR1 LNHDA, CDR2 SQIVND (reference sequence). The CDR3 DNA is TGTGCCAGTAGTATAGGCCGTCTAGTTTCCGGGGAGCTGTTTTTT. As protein: CASSIGRLVSGELFF.

This chain joins TRBV29-1 and TRBJ1-1; D gene unclear. CDR1 is SQVTM, CDR2 ANQGSEA, per germline. V was clipped by 5 bases and J by 0 bases, with 7 bases between them. The CDR3 extends over 12 amino acids. Here the CDR3 reads CSVTGMNTEAFF. CDR3 sequence (DNA): TGCAGCGTTACGGGAATGAACACTGAAGCTTTCTTT.

The chain recombines TRBV3-1 (or the pseudogene TRBV3-2) with TRBJ2-1; TRBD2 might be the D (5 bases). This CDR3 comprises 13 residues. Germline V CDR1 and CDR2: LGHDT, YNNKEL (reference sequence). The ends were cut back, 1 base at V and 7 bases at J, with 8 bases in the middle. The DNA of the CDR3 is TGTGCCAGCAGCCAAGGCGGGCTAAATGAGCAGTTCTTC. Translation gives CASSQGGLNEQFF.

This rearrangement joins TRBV2 to TRBJ2-3, with D perhaps TRBD2 (7 bases). Germline-derived CDR1 and CDR2 are SNHLY and FYNNEI. The CDR3 loop spans 15 amino acids. V was clipped by 3 bases and J by 1 base, with 11 bases between them. In DNA, the CDR3 is TGTGCCAGCAGTGACAAGGGGGGGGGCACAGATACGCAGTATTTT. This codes for CASSDKGGGTDTQYF.

To note about this clone: One end of the junction fails to match germline, which may point to a read error. J is TRBJ2-7 and V is TRBV5-4; D gene uncertain. Germline CDR1 is SGHNT and CDR2 is YYREEE (reference sequence). The CDR3 covers 14 residues. This CDR3 is CASSLAGSSNEQYF. The CDR3 DNA is TGTGCCAGCAGCTTGGCCGGCAGCTCCAACGAGCAGTACTTC. Based on the CDR3 plus reference TRBV5-4 and TRBJ2-7, the full variable domain is ETGVTQSPTHLIKTRGQQVTLRCSSQSGHNTVSWYQQALGQGPQFIFQYYREEENGRGNFPPRFSGLQFPNYSSELNVNALELDDSALYLCASSLAGSSNEQYFGPGTRLTVT.

The chain has TRBV10-3 and TRBJ2-3, with unresolved D. Germline lookup yields CDR1 ENHRY and CDR2 SYGVKD. CDR3 size: 13 residues. Deletions cut 7 bases from V and 2 bases from J, with 10 bases between. The CDR3 region is CAITRGFTDTQYF. Written as DNA, the CDR3 is TGTGCCATCACTAGAGGATTCACAGATACGCAGTATTTT.

The genes are TRBV7-2 and TRBJ2-7; D is perhaps TRBD1 or TRBD2 (6 bases each). CDR1 SGHTA and CDR2 FQGNSA come from the germline V gene. Trimming took off 1 base at V and 3 bases at J, with 10 bases between the two ends. The CDR3 totals 14 residues. CDR3 sequence (DNA): TGTGCCAGCAGCTTAGAGGGGGGAGTCTACGAGCAGTACTTC. It yields the protein CASSLEGGVYEQYF. Full variable domain (remainder filled in from reference TRBV7-2 and TRBJ2-7): GAGVSQSPSNKVTEKGKDVELRCDPISGHTALYWYRQSLGQGLEFLIYFQGNSAPDKSGLPSDRFSAERTGGSVSTLTIQRTQQEDSAVYLCASSLEGGVYEQYFGPGTRLTVT.

J is TRBJ2-7 and V is TRBV6-5; 8 bases agree with TRBD1. Germline lookup yields CDR1 MNHEY and CDR2 SVGAGI. Trimming removed 6 bases from V and 2 bases from J; junction bases left unmatched: 9. The CDR3 is 15 residues long. CDR3 DNA: TGTGCCAGCAGGGGGACAGGACTTCCACCCTACGAGCAGTACTTC. This translates into CASRGTGLPPYEQYF.

The chain links TRBV7-2 to TRBJ1-6; D is uncertain. V lost 2 bases, J lost 5 bases, and 16 bases lay in between. The CDR3 is 17 amino acids. Germline lookup yields CDR1 SGHTA and CDR2 FQGNSA. The CDR3 region is CASSLRSGGLNNSPLHF. The DNA of the CDR3 is TGTGCCAGCAGCTTAAGGTCCGGCGGGTTGAATAATTCACCCCTCCACTTT.

This chain links TRBV19 with TRBJ2-1; 11 bases fit TRBD2. The J segment lost 5 bases and the V segment lost 3 bases, leaving 3 bases of the junction unmatched. The germline V gene encodes CDR1 LNHDA and CDR2 SQIVND (reference sequence). CDR3 length equals 15 residues. DNA of the CDR3: TGTGCCAGTAGTATGTTGGGACTAGCGGACAATGAGCAGTTCTTC. It yields the protein CASSMLGLADNEQFF.

The chain links TRBV5-1 to TRBJ1-2; TRBD1 aligns across 9 bases. Germline CDR1 SGHRS, CDR2 YFSETQ. V shed 5 bases, J shed 2 bases, and the junction held 4 bases outside the gene matches. This CDR3 comprises 14 residues. The CDR3 DNA reads TGCGCCAGCAGTCGGGACAGGGCAAACTATGGCTACACCTTC. Its protein product is CASSRDRANYGYTF.